This T cell receptor beta chain was recorded in a study of blood T cell repertoires in COVID-19. CDR1 is GTSNPN, CDR2 SVGIG, per germline (reference sequence). V gave up 4 bases and J gave up 5 bases; unmatched junction bases: 14. The CDR3 runs 15 residues. Sequenced by immunoSEQ multiplex PCR; TCRdb stores in-frame clones only, minus some. This table has almost 500,000 clones, 75% to 90% appearing once. The study counted Cohort 3 donors as recovered given two negative PCRs, clearance, or symptom resolution. This clonotype originated in a woman in her sixties or seventies who had recovered from COVID-19. Sequencing was carried out using PBMCs or T cells enriched from blood (not recorded which). The chain couples TRBV30 to TRBJ2-7; 7 bases align to TRBD2. CDR3 loop: CAWNDGGSIEDEQYF. CDR3 nucleotide sequence: TGTGCCTGGAACGACGGGGGGAGTATAGAGGACGAGCAGTACTTC.